This TCR beta chain was sequenced during a study of cytomegalovirus exposure and HLA in healthy donors. Germline CDR1 is SQVTM and CDR2 is ANQGSEA. Trimming cost V 1 base and J 10 bases; bases outside gene matches: 14. The CDR3 is 15 residues long. The PCR had 60 Vbeta and 13 Jbeta primers. Assay used: immunoSEQ multiplex PCR; TCRdb lists only in-frame clones, some missing. Found here are under 250,000 clones, roughly four fifths of them singletons; the top ten hold less than 9%. This clone was picked up a small number of times. The specimen was PBMCs. The V call is TRBV29-1, the J call TRBJ2-3; 7 bases are a match to TRBD1. The clonotype comes from a woman aged 55-70 years in good health and CMV-seropositive. The CDR3 DNA reads as TGCAGCGTTGAAGTACCCGGGACAGCTCTCGGGGCGCAGTATTTT. Translation gives CSVEVPGTALGAQYF.